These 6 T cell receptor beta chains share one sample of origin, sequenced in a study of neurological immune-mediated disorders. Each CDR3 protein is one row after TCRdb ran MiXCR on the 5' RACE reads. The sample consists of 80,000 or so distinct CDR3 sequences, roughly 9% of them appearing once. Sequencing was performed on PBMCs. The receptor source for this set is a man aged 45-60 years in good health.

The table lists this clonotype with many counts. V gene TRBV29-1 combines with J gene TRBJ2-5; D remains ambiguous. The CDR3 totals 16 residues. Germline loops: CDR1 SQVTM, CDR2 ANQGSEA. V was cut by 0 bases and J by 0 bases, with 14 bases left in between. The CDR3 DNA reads TGCAGCGTTGAAGAGGGGTTAGCAACGTACCAAGAGACCCAGTACTTC. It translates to CSVEEGLATYQETQYF.

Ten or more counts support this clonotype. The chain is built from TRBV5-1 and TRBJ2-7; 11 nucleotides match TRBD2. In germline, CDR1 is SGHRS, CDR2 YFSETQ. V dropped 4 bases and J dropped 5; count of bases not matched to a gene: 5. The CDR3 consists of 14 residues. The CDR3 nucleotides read TGCGCCAGCAGCCCGACTAGCGGGATCAACGAGCAGTACTTC. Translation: CASSPTSGINEQYF.

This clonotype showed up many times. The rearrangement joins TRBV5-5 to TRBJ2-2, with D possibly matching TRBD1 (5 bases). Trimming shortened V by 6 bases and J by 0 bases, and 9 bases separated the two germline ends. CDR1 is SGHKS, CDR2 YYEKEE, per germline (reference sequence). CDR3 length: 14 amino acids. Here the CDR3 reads CASTRQTNTGELFF. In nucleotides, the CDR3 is TGTGCCAGCACCAGACAGACGAACACCGGGGAGCTGTTTTTT.

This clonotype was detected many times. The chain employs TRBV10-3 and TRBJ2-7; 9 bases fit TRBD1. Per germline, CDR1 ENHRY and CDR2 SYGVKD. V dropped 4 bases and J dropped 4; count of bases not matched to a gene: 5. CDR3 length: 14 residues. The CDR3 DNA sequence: TGTGCCATCAGTGCAAGAGGGACAGGGTACGAGCAGTACTTC. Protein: CAISARGTGYEQYF.

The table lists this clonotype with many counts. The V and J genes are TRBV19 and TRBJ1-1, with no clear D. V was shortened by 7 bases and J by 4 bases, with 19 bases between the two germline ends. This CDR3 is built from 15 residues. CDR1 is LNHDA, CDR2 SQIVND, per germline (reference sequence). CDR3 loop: CASIGGLGRFTEAFF. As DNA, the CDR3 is TGTGCCAGTATAGGAGGACTCGGGCGTTTCACTGAAGCTTTCTTT.

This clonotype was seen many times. The CDR3 DNA reads as TGTGCCAGCAGACACCACTTACGGGAATCCGAAGCTTTCTTT. Translated: CASRHHLRESEAFF. The rearrangement links TRBV6-2 or TRBV6-3 to TRBJ1-1; D not resolved. In germline, CDR1 is MNHEY, CDR2 SVGEGT. With 6 bases removed from V and 8 bases from J, the gap between germline ends came to 19 bases. The CDR3 runs 14 residues.